These 5 T cell receptor beta chains were all obtained from the same sample, sequenced in a study of CD8+ T cells in alopecia areata. Investigators isolated RNA and reverse transcribed it into cDNA to act as the sequencing template. Sequencing used immunoSEQ multiplex PCR; TCRdb keeps in-frame clones, though not all of them. Of 200,000 or so clones in the sample, roughly three fifths were seen once. Sequenced: CD8+ T cells sorted from blood. These receptors were obtained from a human donor in good health.

Note on this clone: The same CDR3 can be traced to other DNA sequences in this sample. The chain combines TRBV29-1 with TRBJ2-3, with unresolved D. The CDR3 runs 11 residues. Trimming took 1 base from V and 4 from J, leaving 3 bases between them. Germline assignment: CDR1 SQVTM and CDR2 ANQGSEA. The CDR3 nucleotides are TGCAGCGTTGAAGGGCCAGATACGCAGTATTTT. It translates to CSVEGPDTQYF.

On this clone: Within the sample, other DNA sequences also encode this same CDR3. This chain links TRBV30 with TRBJ2-7; D may be TRBD1 (6 bases). This CDR3 has 12 amino acids. Germline assignment: CDR1 GTSNPN and CDR2 SVGIG (reference sequence). Trimming left V 2 bases short and J 5 bases short, with 10 bases between. The DNA of the CDR3 is TGTGCCTGGAGTTCAACAGGGAACGAGCAGTACTTC. Its protein is CAWSSTGNEQYF.

The rearrangement uses TRBV5-1 and TRBJ1-5; no definite D call. The CDR3 covers 13 residues. Germline V CDR1 and CDR2: SGHRS, YFSETQ. V shed 2 bases and J shed 5 bases, with 8 bases lying between them. The CDR3 sequence is CASSFVVHQPQHF. Here the CDR3 DNA reads TGCGCCAGCAGCTTCGTAGTTCATCAGCCCCAGCATTTT.

The rearrangement links TRBV4-1 to TRBJ2-3; the match to TRBD2 covers 10 bases. V trimming: 0 bases; J trimming: 6 bases; junction bases outside the gene matches: 3. Per the germline V gene, CDR1 is MGHRA and CDR2 is YSYEKL. The CDR3 has 15 residues. CDR3 in amino acids: CASSQEPSGGDTQYF. In DNA form, the CDR3 reads TGCGCCAGCAGCCAAGAACCTAGCGGGGGTGATACGCAGTATTTT.

In this sample, this clone turned up a few times. CDR3 residues: CSVDLGRGPQETQYF. CDR3 nucleotide sequence: TGCAGCGTTGACCTGGGCAGGGGGCCCCAAGAGACCCAGTACTTC. This chain uses TRBV29-1 with TRBJ2-5; 8 bases agree with TRBD1. V shed 3 bases and J 1 base; nucleotides not matched to a gene: 7. The V gene's germline CDR1 is SQVTM and CDR2 ANQGSEA. The CDR3 has 15 residues.